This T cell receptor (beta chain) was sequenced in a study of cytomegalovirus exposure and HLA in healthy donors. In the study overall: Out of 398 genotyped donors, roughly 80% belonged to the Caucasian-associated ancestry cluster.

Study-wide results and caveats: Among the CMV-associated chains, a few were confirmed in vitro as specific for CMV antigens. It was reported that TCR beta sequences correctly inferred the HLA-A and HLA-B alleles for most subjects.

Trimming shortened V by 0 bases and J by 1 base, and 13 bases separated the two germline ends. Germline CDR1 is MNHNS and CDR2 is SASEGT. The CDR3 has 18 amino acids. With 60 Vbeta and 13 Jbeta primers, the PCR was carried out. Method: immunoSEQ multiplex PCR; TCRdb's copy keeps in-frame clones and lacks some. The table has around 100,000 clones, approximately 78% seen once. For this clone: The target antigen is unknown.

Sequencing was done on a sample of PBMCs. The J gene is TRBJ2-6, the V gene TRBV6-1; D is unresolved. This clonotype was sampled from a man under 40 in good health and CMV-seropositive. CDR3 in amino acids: CASSEAIGTLSGANVLTF. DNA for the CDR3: TGTGCCAGCAGTGAAGCGATCGGTACTCTATCTGGGGCCAACGTCCTGACTTTC.